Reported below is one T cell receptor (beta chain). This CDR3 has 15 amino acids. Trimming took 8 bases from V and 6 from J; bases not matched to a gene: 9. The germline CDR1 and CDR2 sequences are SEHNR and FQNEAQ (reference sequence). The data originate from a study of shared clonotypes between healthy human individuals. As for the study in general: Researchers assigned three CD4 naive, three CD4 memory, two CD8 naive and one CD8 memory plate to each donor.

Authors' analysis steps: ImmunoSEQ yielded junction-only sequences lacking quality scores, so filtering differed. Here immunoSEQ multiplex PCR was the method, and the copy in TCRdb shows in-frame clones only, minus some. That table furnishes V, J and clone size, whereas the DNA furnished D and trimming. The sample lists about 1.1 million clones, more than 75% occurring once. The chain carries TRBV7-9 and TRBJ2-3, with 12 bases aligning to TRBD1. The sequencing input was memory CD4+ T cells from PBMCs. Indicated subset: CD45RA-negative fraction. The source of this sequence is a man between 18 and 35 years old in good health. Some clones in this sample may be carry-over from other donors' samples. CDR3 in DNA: TGTGCCAGCGCACCCGGGACAGGGGGCGATGATACGCAGTATTTT. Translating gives CASAPGTGGDDTQYF.